These 24 T cell receptor beta chains came from one sample sequenced in a study of cytomegalovirus exposure and HLA in healthy donors. The PCR employed 60 Vbeta primers together with 13 Jbeta primers. Some clones are missing from TCRdb's copy, which holds only in-frame ones; the method was immunoSEQ multiplex PCR. Among fewer than 95,000 clones, around 76% were seen once, and the ten largest hold approximately 0.56%. The sample was PBMCs. Receptor source: a man under 40 in good health and CMV-seronegative.

J is TRBJ2-3 and V is TRBV9, with TRBD1 matching over 8 bases. J lost 1 base, V lost 0 bases, and 7 bases had no gene match. The CDR3 length is 17 residues. The germline gives CDR1 SGDLS, CDR2 YYNGEE. The CDR3 DNA reads as TGTGCCAGCAGCGTAGCCCAGGGGGCGAAAGGCACAGATACGCAGTATTTT. It yields the protein CASSVAQGAKGTDTQYF.

The gene calls are TRBV2 and TRBJ2-1; 14 bases agree with TRBD2. CDR1 and CDR2 (germline): SNHLY, FYNNEI. CDR3 size: 15 residues. The V and J ends lost 4 bases and 6 bases, in that order; junction bases with no gene match: 2. In nucleotides, the CDR3 is TGTGCCAGCAGTGCGACTAGCGGGAGGGCCAATGAGCAGTTCTTC. This encodes CASSATSGRANEQFF.

This chain links TRBV18 with TRBJ1-5, with a weak D call TRBD1 (6 bases). This CDR3 has 15 amino acids. Germline-derived CDR1 and CDR2 are KGHSH and LQKENI. Deletions cut 2 bases from V and 5 bases from J, with 13 bases between. CDR3 protein: CASSPWSGGDQPQHF. CDR3 DNA: TGTGCCAGCTCACCATGGTCTGGGGGCGATCAGCCCCAGCATTTT. The complete variable domain, with remaining parts taken from reference TRBV18 and TRBJ1-5, reads NAGVMQNPRHLVRRRGQEARLRCSPMKGHSHVYWYRQLPEEGLKFMVYLQKENIIDESGMPKERFSAEFPKEGPSILRIQQVVRGDSAAYFCASSPWSGGDQPQHFGDGTRLSIL.

This clone was observed a handful of times. V is TRBV29-1 and J is TRBJ1-5; D unresolved. Germline assignment: CDR1 SQVTM and CDR2 ANQGSEA. Trimming shortened V by 4 bases and J by 2 bases, and 6 bases separated the two germline ends. The CDR3 runs 12 residues. The CDR3 loop reads CSVVSGNQPQHF. The CDR3 DNA sequence: TGCAGCGTTGTCTCGGGCAATCAGCCCCAGCATTTT.

This clone was seen more than once but under ten times. The genes are TRBV27 and TRBJ1-5; possible D gene TRBD1, 5 bases. The CDR3 loop spans 14 amino acids. V shed 3 bases and J shed 5 bases, with 11 bases lying between them. Germline V gene lookup returns CDR1 MNHEY and CDR2 SMNVEV (reference sequence). The CDR3: CASSLEGLYQPQHF. The DNA for the CDR3 is TGTGCCAGCAGTTTGGAGGGACTCTATCAGCCCCAGCATTTT.

The chain carries TRBV11-3 and TRBJ2-2; 11 bases are shared with TRBD2. Germline V gene sequence: CDR1 SGHNT, CDR2 YENEEA. The ends lost 4 bases at V and 6 bases at J; junction bases unmatched: 10. CDR3 size: 17 residues. The CDR3 nucleotides read TGTGCCAGCAGCTCCTCTACTAGCGGGAGTTGGGCCGGGGAGCTGTTTTTT. Its protein product is CASSSSTSGSWAGELFF.

The V and J genes are TRBV15 and TRBJ2-7; TRBD1 agrees at 8 bases. The CDR3 is 15 residues long. The junction had 8 bases not matched to a gene; V was cut back by 2 bases and J by 5 bases. Germline CDR1 LNHNV, CDR2 YYDKDF (reference sequence). The CDR3 loop is CATSRRNAGGDEQYF. The CDR3 DNA follows: TGTGCCACCAGCAGACGGAACGCAGGGGGCGACGAGCAGTACTTC.

This chain uses TRBV19 with TRBJ1-1; 7 bases agree with TRBD1. The CDR3 extends over 14 amino acids. Germline CDR1 LNHDA, CDR2 SQIVND (reference sequence). Trimming removed 5 bases from V and 2 bases from J; junction bases left unmatched: 5. The chain's CDR3 is CASSSRDSNTEAFF. Written as DNA, the CDR3 is TGTGCCAGTAGTTCCCGGGACAGTAACACTGAAGCTTTCTTT. Using reference TRBV19 and TRBJ1-1 for the parts outside the CDR3, the full variable domain is DGGITQSPKYLFRKEGQNVTLSCEQNLNHDAMYWYRQDPGQGLRLIYYSQIVNDFQKGDIAEGYSVSREKKESFPLTVTSAQKNPTAFYLCASSSRDSNTEAFFGQGTRLTVV.

Concerning this clone itself: This specimen includes other DNA sequences encoding the same CDR3. Here the CDR3 reads CASSRGGANTGELFF. The CDR3 DNA follows: TGCGCCAGCAGTCGGGGGGGCGCGAACACCGGGGAGCTGTTTTTT. The rearrangement uses TRBV5-1 and TRBJ2-2; 8 bases align to TRBD2. The V gene end was trimmed by 5 bases and the J gene end by 0 bases; junction bases not matched to a gene: 3. The CDR3 is 15 residues long. The germline V gene has CDR1 SGHRS and CDR2 YFSETQ. The complete variable domain, with remaining parts taken from reference TRBV5-1 and TRBJ2-2, reads KAGVTQTPRYLIKTRGQQVTLSCSPISGHRSVSWYQQTPGQGLQFLFEYFSETQRNKGNFPGRFSGRQFSNSRSEMNVSTLELGDSALYLCASSRGGANTGELFFGEGSRLTVL.

This clone has just one count. The chain uses TRBV2 and TRBJ1-2; no firm D call. The V end was cut by 5 bases, the J end by 10 bases, with 20 bases between. The CDR3 extends over 14 amino acids. Per the germline V gene, CDR1 is SNHLY and CDR2 is FYNNEI. In nucleotides, the CDR3 is TGTGCCAGCAGTCTGAAAGCACGACAACATGTCTACACCTTC. As protein: CASSLKARQHVYTF.

This clone was detected only a few times. The V call is TRBV7-8, the J call TRBJ2-5; D ambiguous. The V end lost 1 base, the J end lost 5 bases, and 14 bases lay between the germline ends. The CDR3 extends over 15 amino acids. Germline V lookup: CDR1 SGHVS, CDR2 FQNEAQ. DNA for the CDR3: TGTGCCAGCAGCTTAGAACCTAGTTGGATGGAGACCCAGTACTTC. Protein product: CASSLEPSWMETQYF.

The rearrangement uses TRBV5-6 and TRBJ1-6; D is unclear. The CDR3 consists of 14 residues. The V end lost 0 bases, the J end lost 5 bases, and 6 bases lay between the germline ends. Germline CDR1 reads SGHDT; CDR2 reads YYEEEE. CDR3 region: CASSLVSDNSPLHF. In nucleotides, the CDR3 is TGTGCCAGCAGCTTGGTCAGTGATAATTCACCCCTCCACTTT.

The rearrangement uses TRBV11-3 and TRBJ2-3; the match to TRBD2 covers 13 bases. CDR3 length: 16 amino acids. Germline CDR1 reads SGHNT; CDR2 reads YENEEA. The V and J ends lost 5 bases and 5 bases, in that order; junction bases with no gene match: 7. The CDR3 sequence: CASSAGLAGVGDTQYF. CDR3 DNA: TGTGCCAGCAGCGCCGGACTAGCGGGGGTGGGAGATACGCAGTATTTT.

V is TRBV6-4 and J is TRBJ1-5, with D perhaps TRBD1 (6 bases). The germline CDR1 and CDR2 sequences are MRHNA and SNTAGT. V shed 8 bases and J shed 4 bases, with 9 bases lying between them. The length of the CDR3 is 12 residues. The CDR3 DNA follows: TGTGCCAGCTACAGGGTAAATCAGCCCCAGCATTTT. It specifies CASYRVNQPQHF.

The chain links TRBV6-6 to TRBJ2-3; 9 positions agree with TRBD2. The CDR3 is 13 residues long. V shed 7 bases and J 3 bases; nucleotides not matched to a gene: 2. Germline V lookup: CDR1 MNHNY, CDR2 SVGAGI (reference sequence). In DNA form, the CDR3 reads TGTGCCAGCAAAGCGGGAGGAACAGATACGCAGTATTTT. Protein product: CASKAGGTDTQYF.

This chain joins TRBV4-2 and TRBJ2-7, with D perhaps TRBD2 (6 bases). This CDR3 is 17 amino acids long. V lost 0 bases and J 3 bases, leaving 18 bases between the germline ends. CDR1 LGHNA and CDR2 YNFKEQ come from the germline V gene. CDR3 DNA: TGTGCCAGCAGCCAAGAGGGTCGGCTGGGGGGTAGCTACGAGCAGTACTTC. Encoded protein: CASSQEGRLGGSYEQYF.

This clone was seen a few times. The chain has TRBV2 and TRBJ1-1; the D gene is possibly TRBD1 (6 bases). V gave up 5 bases and J gave up 5 bases, with 18 bases separating them. Germline assignment: CDR1 SNHLY and CDR2 FYNNEI. There are 15 residues in the CDR3. CDR3 nucleotide sequence: TGTGCCAGCAGTCCAACACGAGCAGGGGTAACTGAAGCTTTCTTT. Translation: CASSPTRAGVTEAFF.

The chain has TRBV27 and TRBJ2-7, with D tentatively TRBD1 (6 bases). Germline CDR1 and CDR2: MNHEY and SMNVEV (reference sequence). The CDR3 has 14 residues. V was shortened by 3 bases and J by 0 bases, with 9 bases between the two germline ends. CDR3 loop: CASSFGGSSYEQYF. As DNA, the CDR3 is TGTGCCAGCAGTTTTGGGGGCAGCTCCTACGAGCAGTACTTC.

The chain is built from TRBV5-6 and TRBJ2-5, with TRBD1 matching over 7 bases. With 2 bases clipped from V and 5 bases from J, the junction kept 9 bases outside the gene matches. This CDR3 is 15 amino acids long. The V gene's germline CDR1 is SGHDT and CDR2 YYEEEE. The CDR3, as DNA: TGTGCCAGCAGCTTATGGACAGGAGCGGATGAGACCCAGTACTTC. The encoded protein is CASSLWTGADETQYF. The variable domain in full, with the rest retrieved from reference TRBV5-6 and TRBJ2-5, is DAGVTQSPTHLIKTRGQQVTLRCSPKSGHDTVSWYQQALGQGPQFIFQYYEEEERQRGNFPDRFSGHQFPNYSSELNVNALLLGDSALYLCASSLWTGADETQYFGPGTRLLVL.

By share of the sample, this clone is medium-sized. V usage is TRBV5-1 and J usage is TRBJ1-4, with D unresolved. Germline V gene sequence: CDR1 SGHRS, CDR2 YFSETQ. Trimming removed 2 bases at V and 4 bases at J, with 15 bases between. The length of the CDR3 is 16 residues. DNA for the CDR3: TGCGCCAGCAGCTTCTTCGCATCGGGTGGTAATGAAAAACTGTTTTTT. It encodes CASSFFASGGNEKLFF.

The gene calls are TRBV13 and TRBJ2-3; no clear D gene. Germline V gene data show CDR1 as PRHDT and CDR2 as FYEKMQ (reference sequence). Trimming pared 3 bases from V and 0 bases from J, leaving 7 bases between. This CDR3 has 14 amino acids. The DNA of the CDR3 is TGTGCCAGCAGCTTGAGCAGGAGCACAGATACGCAGTATTTT. Protein: CASSLSRSTDTQYF.

CDR3 nucleotide sequence: TGTGCCAGCAGTTCCCGACTAGCGGGGGGGCTCACAGATACGCAGTATTTT. As protein: CASSSRLAGGLTDTQYF. The J gene is TRBJ2-3, the V gene TRBV4-2, with 14 bases lining up with TRBD2. The CDR3 is made up of 17 amino acids. The germline V gene encodes CDR1 LGHNA and CDR2 YNFKEQ. J was trimmed by 2 bases and V by 6 bases; bases with no gene match: 7.

The chain is built from TRBV7-6 and TRBJ2-2, with 11 bases that match TRBD2. The germline V gene has CDR1 SGHVS and CDR2 FNYEAQ. V lost 7 bases and J lost 1; bases outside the gene matches: 2. This CDR3 spans 15 amino acids. The CDR3 spells CASIGTSGNTGELFF. As DNA, the CDR3 is TGTGCCAGCATCGGGACTAGCGGGAACACCGGGGAGCTGTTTTTT. Filled out from reference TRBV7-6 and TRBJ2-2, the complete variable domain reads GAGVSQSPRYKVTKRGQDVALRCDPISGHVSLYWYRQALGQGPEFLTYFNYEAQQDKSGLPNDRFSAERPEGSISTLTIQRTEQRDSAMYRCASIGTSGNTGELFFGEGSRLTVL.

The chain recombines TRBV9 with TRBJ2-1, with TRBD2 matching over 7 bases. The germline V gene has CDR1 SGDLS and CDR2 YYNGEE. The CDR3 loop spans 15 amino acids. V lost 2 bases and J lost 3; bases outside the gene matches: 5. The CDR3 loop reads CASSVGGENYNEQFF. CDR3 coding DNA: TGTGCCAGCAGCGTGGGGGGGGAGAACTACAATGAGCAGTTCTTC.